A single sample is the source of the 14 T cell receptor beta chains below, sequenced in a study of T cells in Graves' hyperthyroidism and ophthalmopathy. Amplification yielded TCR beta CDR3 regions, with RNA transcripts as the source. RT-PCR in the first round (using the HTBI primer set) targeted the TCR CDR3. Via MiXCR, TCRdb re-called the multiplex PCR reads, giving one row per CDR3 protein. The profile shows about 410,000 distinct CDR3 sequences, roughly 14% of them singletons. Sequencing input: blood. The receptors come from a man between 18 and 35 years old with Graves' ophthalmopathy.

In this sample, this clonotype turned up once. The chain carries TRBV4-1 and TRBJ1-1; a possible D gene is TRBD1 (5 bases). Germline V CDR1 and CDR2: MGHRA, YSYEKL. The CDR3 has 16 residues. V lost 0 bases and J lost 1, with 12 bases in between. This CDR3 reads CASSQEVRVENTEAFF. CDR3 DNA sequence: TGCGCCAGCAGCCAAGAAGTCAGGGTTGAGAACACTGAAGCTTTCTTT.

This clonotype was counted at least ten times. The V call is TRBV7-8, the J call TRBJ1-4; unclear D gene. V was shortened by 5 bases and J by 10 bases, with 14 bases between the two germline ends. CDR1 SGHVS and CDR2 FQNEAQ come from the germline V gene. The length of the CDR3 is 13 residues. The CDR3 DNA sequence: TGTGCCAGCAGCCCCCGGACGGTACCAAAACTGTTTTTT. Translating gives CASSPRTVPKLFF.

There are many counts of this clonotype. J is TRBJ2-3 and V is TRBV7-9; TRBD2 matches at 10 bases. CDR1 is SEHNR, CDR2 FQNEAQ, per germline (reference sequence). After removal of 2 bases from V and 6 bases from J, the junction contained 11 bases not matched to a gene. This CDR3 comprises 17 residues. The DNA for the CDR3 is TGTGCCAGCAGCTTACCGAAACTAGCGGGATGGGTTGATACGCAGTATTTT. Amino acid sequence: CASSLPKLAGWVDTQYF.

This clonotype came up many times. V gene TRBV7-9 combines with J gene TRBJ2-3, with a weak D call TRBD1 (6 bases). CDR1 and CDR2 (germline): SEHNR, FQNEAQ (reference sequence). The CDR3 sequence is 15 residues long. V was clipped by 1 base and J by 3 bases, with 11 bases between them. CDR3 sequence reads: CASSLVGTKTDTQYF. Here the CDR3 DNA reads TGTGCCAGCAGCTTAGTTGGGACAAAGACAGATACGCAGTATTTT.

For this clonotype: Possible read error: a much larger clone is one base away. V and J are TRBV27 and TRBJ2-1, with TRBD1 matching 10 bases. The CDR3 runs to 16 residues. J gave up 8 bases and V 5 bases, and 12 bases lay outside the gene matches. The germline V gene encodes CDR1 MNHEY and CDR2 SMNVEV (reference sequence). The CDR3 coding sequence is TGTGCCAGCAGTGACCCCCGTGGACAGGGGGGCCATGAGCAGTTCTTC. It is translated as CASSDPRGQGGHEQFF.

This clonotype has at least ten counts. The gene calls are TRBV5-1 and TRBJ2-2; TRBD1 might be the D (6 bases). Between the trimmed V and J ends, which lost 3 bases and 5 bases, there was a span of 14 bases. Germline V gene sequence: CDR1 SGHRS, CDR2 YFSETQ. The CDR3 contains 15 residues. The CDR3 DNA reads TGCGCCAGCAGCTCCGATATAGGACAGACCGGGGAGCTGTTTTTT. This sequence encodes CASSSDIGQTGELFF.

This clonotype was counted at least ten times. This sequence joins TRBV11-2 and TRBJ2-5; TRBD1 matches at 7 bases. Germline loops: CDR1 SGHAT, CDR2 FQNNGV. This CDR3 region has 14 residues. V trimming: 0 bases; J trimming: 5 bases; junction bases outside the gene matches: 3. CDR3 nucleotide sequence: TGTGCCAGCAGCTTAGAACCCAGGGGGGAGACCCAGTACTTC. Residues: CASSLEPRGETQYF.

The sample holds many counts of this clonotype. V and J are TRBV7-9 and TRBJ1-1, with 8 bases that match TRBD1. Germline assignment: CDR1 SEHNR and CDR2 FQNEAQ (reference sequence). The CDR3 has 16 residues. Unmatched junction bases numbered 7, after V lost 1 base and J lost 3 bases. CDR3 DNA sequence: TGTGCCAGCAGCTTAGGCTTAGTACAGGGGGACACTGAAGCTTTCTTT. Its translation is CASSLGLVQGDTEAFF. The full variable domain, its missing parts supplied by reference TRBV7-9 and TRBJ1-1, is DTGVSQNPRHKITKRGQNVTFRCDPISEHNRLYWYRQTLGQGPEFLTYFQNEAQLEKSRLLSDRFSAERPKGSFSTLEIQRTEQGDSAMYLCASSLGLVQGDTEAFFGQGTRLTVV.

This clonotype has a count of ten or more. The rearrangement joins TRBV6-1 to TRBJ1-1; D perhaps matches TRBD1 (5 bases). This CDR3 contains 13 residues. V was trimmed by 5 bases and J by 0 bases, leaving 7 bases between them. The germline CDR1 and CDR2 sequences are MNHNS and SASEGT. CDR3 protein: CASSQQVNTEAFF. CDR3 coding DNA: TGTGCCAGCAGTCAACAGGTGAACACTGAAGCTTTCTTT.

This clonotype occurred a few times. The J gene is TRBJ2-7, the V gene TRBV29-1; D is ambiguous. The germline V gene encodes CDR1 SQVTM and CDR2 ANQGSEA. V shed 4 bases and J shed 3 bases, with 10 bases lying between them. CDR3 length: 12 amino acids. CDR3 sequence: CSVVLGYYEQYF. The CDR3 DNA follows: TGCAGCGTTGTCTTGGGGTACTACGAGCAGTACTTC.

The chain carries TRBV7-9 and TRBJ2-1; D tentatively fits TRBD1 or TRBD2 (5 bases each). CDR3 length equals 14 residues. Deletions cut 5 bases from V and 9 bases from J, with 17 bases between. Per germline, CDR1 SEHNR and CDR2 FQNEAQ (reference sequence). The CDR3 coding sequence is TGTGCCAGCAGCCCAAGATTCGGGGCCCCTGAGCAGTTCTTC. Its protein is CASSPRFGAPEQFF. The variable domain in full, with the rest retrieved from reference TRBV7-9 and TRBJ2-1, is DTGVSQNPRHKITKRGQNVTFRCDPISEHNRLYWYRQTLGQGPEFLTYFQNEAQLEKSRLLSDRFSAERPKGSFSTLEIQRTEQGDSAMYLCASSPRFGAPEQFFGPGTRLTVL.

Ten or more counts support this clonotype. The V gene is TRBV20-1, the J gene TRBJ2-1; D possibly corresponds to TRBD2 (6 bases). Germline assignment: CDR1 DFQATT and CDR2 SNEGSKA (reference sequence). This CDR3 has 14 residues. CDR3 sequence (DNA): TGCAGCAGTGGGATGCGGGACGACTACAATGAGCAGTTCTTC. Its protein is CSSGMRDDYNEQFF.

This clonotype was recorded many times. V is TRBV9 and J is TRBJ1-4; 8 bases match TRBD1. This CDR3 spans 14 amino acids. Looked up from germline, CDR1 is SGDLS and CDR2 is YYNGEE. The J segment lost 8 bases and the V segment lost 4 bases, leaving 7 bases of the junction unmatched. CDR3 protein: CASSFPGTGEKLFF. CDR3 coding DNA: TGTGCCAGCAGCTTCCCCGGGACAGGAGAAAAACTGTTTTTT.

This clonotype has a count of ten or more. The V gene is TRBV29-1, the J gene TRBJ1-2; the D is unclear. The CDR3 totals 14 residues. Per the germline V gene, CDR1 is SQVTM and CDR2 is ANQGSEA. V lost 6 bases to trimming and J lost 0 bases, with 14 bases between them. DNA for the CDR3: TGCAGCGTGCCATTGTCCGGGTCTAACTATGGCTACACCTTC. This sequence encodes CSVPLSGSNYGYTF.